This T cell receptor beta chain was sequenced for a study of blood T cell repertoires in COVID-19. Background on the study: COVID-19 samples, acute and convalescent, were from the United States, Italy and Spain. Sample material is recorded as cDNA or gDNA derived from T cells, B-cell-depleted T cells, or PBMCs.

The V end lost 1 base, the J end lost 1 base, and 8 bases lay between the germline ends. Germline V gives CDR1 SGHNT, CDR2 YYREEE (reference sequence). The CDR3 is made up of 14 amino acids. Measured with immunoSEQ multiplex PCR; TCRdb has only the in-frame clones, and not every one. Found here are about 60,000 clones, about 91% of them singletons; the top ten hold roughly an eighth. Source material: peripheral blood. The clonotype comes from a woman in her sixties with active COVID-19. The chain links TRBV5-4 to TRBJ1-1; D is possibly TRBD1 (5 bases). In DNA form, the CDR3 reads TGTGCCAGCAGCTTGAGGGGCGGGAACACTGAAGCTTTCTTT. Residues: CASSLRGGNTEAFF. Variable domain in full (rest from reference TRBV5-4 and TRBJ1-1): ETGVTQSPTHLIKTRGQQVTLRCSSQSGHNTVSWYQQALGQGPQFIFQYYREEENGRGNFPPRFSGLQFPNYSSELNVNALELDDSALYLCASSLRGGNTEAFFGQGTRLTVV.